A single T cell receptor beta chain is shown here with its context. The data derive from a study of blood T cell repertoires in COVID-19. Repertoires were generated with immunoSEQ multiplex PCR, while TCRdb's copy carries only in-frame clones and drops some. The data contain 300,000 to 450,000 clones, 88% of them seen just once; the ten biggest clones take up roughly 1.2%. Trimming took 2 bases from V and 6 from J, leaving 11 bases between them. The CDR3 is 14 residues long. CDR1 is MNHNS and CDR2 is SASEGT in the germline V gene. The sequencing sample was made of PBMCs or T cells enriched from blood (not recorded which). This sequence joins TRBV6-1 and TRBJ1-5; D may be TRBD1 (5 bases). This receptor was taken from a woman under 30 who had recovered from COVID-19. The CDR3, as DNA: TGTGCCAGCAGTGAATCTAGGGGAGGTCAGCCCCAGCATTTT. Translated, it gives CASSESRGGQPQHF.